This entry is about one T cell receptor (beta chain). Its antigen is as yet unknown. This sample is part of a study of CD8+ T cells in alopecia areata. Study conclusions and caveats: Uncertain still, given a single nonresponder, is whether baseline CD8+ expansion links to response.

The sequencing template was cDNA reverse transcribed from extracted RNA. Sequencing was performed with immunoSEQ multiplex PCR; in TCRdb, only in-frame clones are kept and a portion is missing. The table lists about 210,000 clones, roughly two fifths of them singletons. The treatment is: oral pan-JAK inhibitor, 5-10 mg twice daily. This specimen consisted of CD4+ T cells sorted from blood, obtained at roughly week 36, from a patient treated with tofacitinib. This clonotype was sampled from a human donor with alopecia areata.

In DNA form, the CDR3 reads TGCAGCGGACAGCTAAACAATGAGCAGTTCTTC. Amino acid sequence: CSGQLNNEQFF. This chain joins TRBV29-1 and TRBJ2-1, with D possibly TRBD1 on 5 matching bases. The CDR3 length is 11 residues. Deletions cut 7 bases from V and 5 bases from J, with 9 bases between. Germline CDR1 is SQVTM and CDR2 is ANQGSEA.